This T cell receptor beta chain was identified during a study of sequential checkpoint blockade in melanoma. Study in general: First-line arms were nivolumab then ipilimumab, or the reverse, randomized 1:1. Both treatment sequences were followed by maintenance nivolumab.

To note about this clone: A junction end diverges from the germline sequence, so it may reflect a read error.

Germline V gene sequence: CDR1 SSHAT, CDR2 FNYEAQ (reference sequence). The length of the CDR3 is 18 residues. The treatment was: randomized to nivolumab then ipilimumab (arm A) or the reverse (arm B). From thawed PBMCs, live CD3+CD8+ cells negative for CD19 and CD56 were sorted. Sequencing used immunoSEQ multiplex PCR; TCRdb keeps in-frame clones, though not all of them. The profile covers about 28,000 clones, with around 90% appearing a single time and 14% taken by the ten largest. Here the sequenced sample was CD8+ T cells sorted from blood (inferred from file names), taken from a patient given nivolumab and ipilimumab in sequence. J is TRBJ2-2 and V is TRBV7-7; 10 bases fit TRBD1. The clonotype originates from a human donor with melanoma. CDR3: CASSLLGTGVANTGELFF. CDR3 DNA: TGTGCTAGCAGCCTCCTTGGGACAGGGGTGGCGAACACCGGGGAGCTGTTTTTT. The full variable domain, in which reference TRBV7-7 and TRBJ2-2 provide the parts outside the CDR3, is GAGVSQSPRYKVTKRGQDVTLRCDPISSHATLYWYQQALGQGPEFLTYFNYEAQPDKSGLPSDRFSAERPEGSISTLTIQRTEQRDSAMYRCASSLLGTGVANTGELFFGEGSRLTVL.